This paragraph reports one T cell receptor beta chain. What it binds is not known. Each donor was nominally healthy when sampled (though unrecorded immune exposures were likely). PCR employed 60 Vbeta and 13 Jbeta primers. The repertoire was sequenced with immunoSEQ multiplex PCR; TCRdb's copy has only in-frame clones and lacks some. There are around 130,000 clones in the sample; about 80% occur only once, and 1% lies in the top ten. These data come from a study of cytomegalovirus exposure and HLA in healthy donors. Study-level results: Sequencing depth across donors, presence/absence analyses assumed, was roughly uniform. Associated with cytomegalovirus, according to the listing, were fewer than 200 TCR beta chains.

The CDR3 contains 14 residues. CDR1 is SEHNR, CDR2 FQNEAQ, per germline (reference sequence). V shed 3 bases and J 4 bases; nucleotides not matched to a gene: 5. This chain links TRBV7-9 with TRBJ1-1; 7 bases are a match to TRBD1. Sequencing used PBMCs. The receptor was derived from a man aged 40-50 years in good health and CMV-seronegative. CDR3 sequence: CASSFRQGSTEAFF. The CDR3 nucleotides are TGTGCCAGCAGCTTTAGACAGGGCAGCACTGAAGCTTTCTTT. Full variable domain (outside the CDR3, taken from reference TRBV7-9 and TRBJ1-1): DTGVSQNPRHKITKRGQNVTFRCDPISEHNRLYWYRQTLGQGPEFLTYFQNEAQLEKSRLLSDRFSAERPKGSFSTLEIQRTEQGDSAMYLCASSFRQGSTEAFFGQGTRLTVV.